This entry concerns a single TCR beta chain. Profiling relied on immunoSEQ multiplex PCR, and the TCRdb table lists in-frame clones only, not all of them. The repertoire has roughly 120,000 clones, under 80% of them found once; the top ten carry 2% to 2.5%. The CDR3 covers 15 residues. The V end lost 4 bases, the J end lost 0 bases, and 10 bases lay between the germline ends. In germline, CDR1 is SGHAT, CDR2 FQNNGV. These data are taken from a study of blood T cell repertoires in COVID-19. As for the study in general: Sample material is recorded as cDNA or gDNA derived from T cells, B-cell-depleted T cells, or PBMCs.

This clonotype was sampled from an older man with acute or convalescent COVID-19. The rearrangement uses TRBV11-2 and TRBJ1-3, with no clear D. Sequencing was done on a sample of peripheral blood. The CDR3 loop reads CASSSVPSSGNTIYF. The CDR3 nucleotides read TGTGCCAGCAGCTCAGTTCCTAGCTCTGGAAACACCATATATTTT.